Included here is one T cell receptor (beta chain) sequence, with context. The data stem from a study of blood T cells in healthy people across ages. Using a J-beta primer mix together with a sample-barcoded 5' primer, a second PCR was run for about 6 to 11 cycles. Samples each returned at least 3 million CDR3-containing paired-end reads. TCRdb ran MiXCR on the 5' RACE reads and lists one entry per CDR3 protein. The sample records about 510,000 distinct CDR3 sequences, about 26% being singletons. Healthy Russian Caucasian donors spanned ages 6 to 90 years. The CDR3 is 17 amino acids. Germline CDR1 is SGHVS and CDR2 is FQNEAQ. Germline trimming cut 5 bases from V and 5 bases from J; bases unmatched to any gene: 9. A further study also used this sample, focusing on T cells of mothers and their children.

The rearrangement links TRBV7-8 to TRBJ2-2; 12 nucleotides agree with TRBD2. The TCR originated in a boy aged 2-15 years in good health. Sequencing was performed on blood. CDR3 amino acids: CASSPTSSGGATGELFF. DNA of the CDR3: TGTGCCAGCAGCCCTACTTCTAGCGGGGGGGCAACCGGGGAGCTGTTTTTT. The whole variable domain, filled in from reference TRBV7-8 and TRBJ2-2, reads GAGVSQSPRYKVAKRGQDVALRCDPISGHVSLFWYQQALGQGPEFLTYFQNEAQLDKSGLPSDRFFAERPEGSVSTLKIQRTQQEDSAVYLCASSPTSSGGATGELFFGEGSRLTVL.